This T cell receptor (beta chain) was recorded in a study of blood T cell repertoires in COVID-19. The germline gives CDR1 SGHRS, CDR2 YFSETQ. The CDR3 sequence is 14 residues long. After removal of 4 bases from V and 2 bases from J, the junction contained 3 bases not matched to a gene. Here immunoSEQ multiplex PCR was the method, and the copy in TCRdb shows in-frame clones only, minus some. The table includes approximately 38,000 clones, about 91% detected once. Specimen: peripheral blood. V and J are TRBV5-1 and TRBJ2-7; 10 positions match TRBD1. This clonotype was sampled from a woman over 75 with acute or convalescent COVID-19. The CDR3 DNA is TGCGCCAGCAGCCGGACAGGGGGTGCCTACGAGCAGTACTTC. Translated, it gives CASSRTGGAYEQYF.